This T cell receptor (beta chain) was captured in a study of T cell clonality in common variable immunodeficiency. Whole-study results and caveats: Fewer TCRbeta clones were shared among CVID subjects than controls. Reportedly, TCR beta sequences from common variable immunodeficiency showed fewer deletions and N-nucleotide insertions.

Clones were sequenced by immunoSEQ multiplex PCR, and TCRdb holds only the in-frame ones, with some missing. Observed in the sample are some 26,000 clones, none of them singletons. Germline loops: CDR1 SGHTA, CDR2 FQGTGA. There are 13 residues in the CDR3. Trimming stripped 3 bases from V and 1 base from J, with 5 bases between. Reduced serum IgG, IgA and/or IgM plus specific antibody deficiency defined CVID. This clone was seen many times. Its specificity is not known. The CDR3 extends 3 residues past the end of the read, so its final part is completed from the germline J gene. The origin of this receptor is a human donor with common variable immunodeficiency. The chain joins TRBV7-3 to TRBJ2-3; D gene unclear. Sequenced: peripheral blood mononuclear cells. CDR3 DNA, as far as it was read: TGTGCCAGCAGCTTCCCTGGCACAGATACG. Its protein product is CASSFPGTDT. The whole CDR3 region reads CASSFPGTDTQYF.